This TCR beta chain came from a study of graft-versus-host responses after intestinal transplantation. Study-wide background: Every transplant recipient was induced with anti-thymocyte globulin, then maintained on tacrolimus and steroids for two to four years.

On this clone itself: Its antigen is as yet unknown.

Study results and limitations: Circulating GvH clone levels at their peak were associated with HvG declines (early post-transplant). Within the allografts of patients who had graft-donor T cell macrochimerism, graft-versus-host to host-versus-graft clonal ratios were high.

Clones were sequenced by immunoSEQ multiplex PCR, and TCRdb holds only the in-frame ones, with some missing. The profile shows about 98,000 clones, about 82% of them singletons. V was cut by 5 bases and J by 9 bases, with 20 bases left in between. The V gene's germline CDR1 is SEHNR and CDR2 FQNEAQ (reference sequence). The CDR3 runs to 15 residues. The source is a human patient who received an intestinal transplant, so some T cells may come from the graft donor. This chain uses TRBV7-9 with TRBJ2-1; D might be TRBD2 (5 bases). Source: PBMCs, taken 255 days after intestinal transplant. The CDR3 here is CASSDPVQVEAEQFF. In nucleotides, the CDR3 is TGTGCCAGCAGCGATCCGGTGCAAGTGGAGGCTGAGCAGTTCTTC.